This TCR beta chain was captured by sequencing in a study of cytomegalovirus exposure and HLA in healthy donors. Turning to the study itself: Genotyping of 400 or so donors showed that approximately 83% belonged to the Caucasian-associated ancestry cluster. Overall study results and limits: TCR beta sequences reportedly predicted most subjects' HLA-A and HLA-B alleles accurately.

This clone was seen once. Its target is not known. Germline V lookup: CDR1 MDHEN, CDR2 SYDVKM. This CDR3 is 13 amino acids long. The V end was cut by 8 bases, the J end by 3 bases, with 14 bases between. This PCR relied on a set of 60 Vbeta primers and 13 Jbeta primers. The repertoire was sequenced with immunoSEQ multiplex PCR; TCRdb's copy has only in-frame clones and lacks some. The sample lists around 84,000 clones, around 82% occurring once. This TCR came from a man over 45 in good health and CMV-seronegative. The chain recombines TRBV28 with TRBJ2-7; tentative D call: TRBD2 (6 bases). The sequencing sample was made of PBMCs. Written as DNA, the CDR3 is TGTGCCAGCGCTCCCGGGCGGGGCTACGAGCAGTACTTC. Its protein is CASAPGRGYEQYF.